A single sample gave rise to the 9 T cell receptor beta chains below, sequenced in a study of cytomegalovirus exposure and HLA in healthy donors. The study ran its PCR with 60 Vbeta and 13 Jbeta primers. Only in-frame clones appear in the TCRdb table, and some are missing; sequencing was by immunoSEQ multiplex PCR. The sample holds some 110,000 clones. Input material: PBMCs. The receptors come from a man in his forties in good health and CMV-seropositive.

This CDR3 is CATSWPWDRRYF. Here the CDR3 DNA reads TGTGCCACCAGCTGGCCCTGGGACAGGCGGTATTTT. The chain has TRBV15 and TRBJ2-3; 8 bases agree with TRBD1. This CDR3 contains 12 residues. Looked up from germline, CDR1 is LNHNV and CDR2 is YYDKDF (reference sequence). V dropped 5 bases and J dropped 14; count of bases not matched to a gene: 9.

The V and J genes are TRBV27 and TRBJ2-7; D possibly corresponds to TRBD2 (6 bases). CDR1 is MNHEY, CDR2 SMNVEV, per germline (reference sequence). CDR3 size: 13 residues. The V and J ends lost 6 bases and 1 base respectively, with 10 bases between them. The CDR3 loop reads CASRVTSSYEQYF. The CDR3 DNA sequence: TGTGCCAGCAGGGTGACTAGTTCCTACGAGCAGTACTTC.

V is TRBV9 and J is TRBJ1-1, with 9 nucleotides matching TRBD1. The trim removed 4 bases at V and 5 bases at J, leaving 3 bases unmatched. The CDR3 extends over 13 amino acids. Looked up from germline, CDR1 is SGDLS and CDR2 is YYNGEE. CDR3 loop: CASSRGQGTEAFF. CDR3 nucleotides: TGTGCCAGCAGCAGGGGACAGGGAACTGAAGCTTTCTTT.

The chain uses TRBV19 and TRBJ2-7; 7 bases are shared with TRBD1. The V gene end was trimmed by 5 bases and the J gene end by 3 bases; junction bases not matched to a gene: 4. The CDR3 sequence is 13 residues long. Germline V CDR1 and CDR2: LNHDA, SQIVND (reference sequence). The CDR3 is CASSSAGGYEQYF. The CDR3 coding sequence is TGTGCCAGTAGTTCGGCAGGGGGCTACGAGCAGTACTTC.

CDR3 loop: CASSLGGNGVRSGANVLTF. In nucleotides, the CDR3 is TGTGCCAGCAGCTTAGGAGGAAACGGGGTTCGGTCTGGGGCCAACGTCCTGACTTTC. This chain links TRBV7-6 with TRBJ2-6, with D possibly TRBD2 on 5 matching bases. CDR1 and CDR2 from the germline V gene are SGHVS and FNYEAQ. V lost 1 base and J lost 1, with 17 bases in between. This CDR3 spans 19 amino acids.

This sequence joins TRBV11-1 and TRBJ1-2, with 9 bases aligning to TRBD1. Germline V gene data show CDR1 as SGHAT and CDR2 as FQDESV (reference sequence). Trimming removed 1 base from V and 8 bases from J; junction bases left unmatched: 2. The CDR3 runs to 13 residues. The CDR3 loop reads CASSLETGGGYTF. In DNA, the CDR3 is TGTGCCAGCAGCTTAGAAACAGGGGGCGGCTACACCTTC.

CDR3 loop: CAWSQGRNDYSGNTIYF. Here the CDR3 DNA reads TGTGCCTGGAGTCAGGGGCGAAACGATTACTCTGGAAACACCATATATTTT. The V call is TRBV30, the J call TRBJ1-3, with D perhaps matching TRBD1 (6 bases). Germline V gene sequence: CDR1 GTSNPN, CDR2 SVGIG (reference sequence). The CDR3 length is 17 residues. Deletions cut 2 bases from V and 0 bases from J, with 17 bases between.

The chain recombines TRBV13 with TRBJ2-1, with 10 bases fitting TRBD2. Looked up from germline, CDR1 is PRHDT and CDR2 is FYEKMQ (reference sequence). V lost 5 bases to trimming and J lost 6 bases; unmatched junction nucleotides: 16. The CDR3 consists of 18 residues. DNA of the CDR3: TGTGCCAGCAGCCGAGAGGGTGGGAGCGGGAGGGCGAGCAATGAGCAGTTCTTC. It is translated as CASSREGGSGRASNEQFF.

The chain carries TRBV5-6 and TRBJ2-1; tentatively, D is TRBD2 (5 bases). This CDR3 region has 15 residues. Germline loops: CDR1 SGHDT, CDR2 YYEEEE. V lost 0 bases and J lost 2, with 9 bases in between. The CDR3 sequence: CASSLELEAYNEQFF. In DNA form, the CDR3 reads TGTGCCAGCAGCTTGGAACTAGAGGCCTACAATGAGCAGTTCTTC.